This T cell receptor (beta chain) is drawn from a study of CDR3 diversity in severe acne. TCRdb called the PCR reads again in MiXCR, with one record for every CDR3 protein. The sample carries roughly 100,000 distinct CDR3 sequences, roughly 51% recorded once. Germline loops: CDR1 PRHDT, CDR2 FYEKMQ (reference sequence). CDR3 size: 14 residues. Trimming removed 4 bases at V and 4 bases at J, with 13 bases between. This clonotype has only a few counts. The origin of this receptor is a male donor with acne. The sample was blood. The rearrangement joins TRBV13 to TRBJ2-5; the D is unclear. The CDR3 DNA follows: TGTGCCAGCAGCTCTCTCGGACCACTAGAGACCCAGTACTTC. Protein: CASSSLGPLETQYF.